This T cell receptor beta chain appears in the sequencing data of a study of CD4 T cells in relation to SARS-CoV-2 and coronaviruses. Study results and limitations: The cross-reactivity analysis covered only spike protein, not other viral proteins.

TCRdb keeps only in-frame clones here, not all; method: immunoSEQ multiplex PCR. Altogether 26,000 or so clones are present, about 77% being singletons, with the ten largest covering roughly 18%. CD4+ T cells from unexposed donors were obtained before the COVID-19 pandemic (2011-2018). CD4+ T cells were isolated from the cells after 10 days of culture. As cell numbers allowed, unexposed-donor CD4+ T cells faced SARS-CoV-2 S/N and four cold-coronavirus spikes. The CDR3 length is 13 residues. Per the germline V gene, CDR1 is LNHDA and CDR2 is SQIVND (reference sequence). V was trimmed by 5 bases and J by 1 base, leaving 9 bases between them. Concerning this clone: What it binds is not known.

Sequenced material: CD4+ T cells from PBMCs, cultured in vitro. The chain recombines TRBV19 with TRBJ2-7; maybe TRBD1 (6 bases). The source of this sequence is a human donor in good health. The CDR3 region has the DNA TGTGCCAGTAGTTCCGGACAGTCCTACGAGCAGTACTTC. It specifies CASSSGQSYEQYF.